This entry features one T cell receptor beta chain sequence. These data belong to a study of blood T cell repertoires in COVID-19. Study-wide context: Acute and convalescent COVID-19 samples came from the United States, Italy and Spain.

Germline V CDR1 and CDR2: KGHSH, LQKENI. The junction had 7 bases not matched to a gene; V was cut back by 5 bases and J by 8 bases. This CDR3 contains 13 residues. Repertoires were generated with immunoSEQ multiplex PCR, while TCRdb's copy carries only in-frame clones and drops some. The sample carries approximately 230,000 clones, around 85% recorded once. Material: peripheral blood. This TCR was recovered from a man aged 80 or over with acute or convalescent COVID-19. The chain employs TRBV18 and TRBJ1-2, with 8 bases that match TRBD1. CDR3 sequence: CASSATGVRGYTF. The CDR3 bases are TGTGCCAGCTCAGCGACAGGGGTTCGCGGCTACACCTTC. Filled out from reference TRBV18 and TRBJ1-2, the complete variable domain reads NAGVMQNPRHLVRRRGQEARLRCSPMKGHSHVYWYRQLPEEGLKFMVYLQKENIIDESGMPKERFSAEFPKEGPSILRIQQVVRGDSAAYFCASSATGVRGYTFGSGTRLTVV.